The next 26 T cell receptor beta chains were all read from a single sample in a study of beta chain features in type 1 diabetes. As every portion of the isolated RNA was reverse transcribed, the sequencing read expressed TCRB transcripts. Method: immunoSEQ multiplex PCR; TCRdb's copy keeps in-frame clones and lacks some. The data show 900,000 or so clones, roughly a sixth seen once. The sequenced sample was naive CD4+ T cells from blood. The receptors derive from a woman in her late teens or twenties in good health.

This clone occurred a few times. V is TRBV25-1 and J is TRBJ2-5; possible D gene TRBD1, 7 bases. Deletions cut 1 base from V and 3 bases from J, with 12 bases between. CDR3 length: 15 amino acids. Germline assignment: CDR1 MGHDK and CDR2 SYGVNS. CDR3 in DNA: TGTGCCAGCAGTGAATTAGCGGACAGGAAAGAGACCCAGTACTTC. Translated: CASSELADRKETQYF.

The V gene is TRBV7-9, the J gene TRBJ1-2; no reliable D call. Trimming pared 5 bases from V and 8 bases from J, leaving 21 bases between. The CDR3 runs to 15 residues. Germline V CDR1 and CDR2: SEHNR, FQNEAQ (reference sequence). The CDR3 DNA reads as TGTGCCAGCAGCGCTCTTGATCGGTTGAGTCGGGGCTACACCTTC. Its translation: CASSALDRLSRGYTF.

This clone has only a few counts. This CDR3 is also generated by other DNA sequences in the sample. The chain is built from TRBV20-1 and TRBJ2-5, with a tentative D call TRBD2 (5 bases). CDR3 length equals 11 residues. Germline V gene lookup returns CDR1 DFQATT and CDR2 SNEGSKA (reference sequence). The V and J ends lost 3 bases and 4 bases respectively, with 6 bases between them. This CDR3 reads CSASAGETQYF. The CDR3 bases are TGCAGTGCTAGCGCGGGAGAGACCCAGTACTTC.

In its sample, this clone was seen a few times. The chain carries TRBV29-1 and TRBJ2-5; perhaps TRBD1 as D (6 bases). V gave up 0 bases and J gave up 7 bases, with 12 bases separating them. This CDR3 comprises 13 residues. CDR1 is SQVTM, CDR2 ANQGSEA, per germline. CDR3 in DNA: TGCAGCGTTGAAGAATCGGACAGAGGGACCCAGTACTTC. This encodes CSVEESDRGTQYF.

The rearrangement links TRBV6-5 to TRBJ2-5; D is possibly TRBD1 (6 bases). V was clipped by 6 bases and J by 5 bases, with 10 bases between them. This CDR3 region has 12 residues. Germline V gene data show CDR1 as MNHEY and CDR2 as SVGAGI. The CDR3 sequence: CASSQGSETQYF. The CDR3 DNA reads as TGTGCCAGCAGCCAGGGGAGCGAGACCCAGTACTTC.

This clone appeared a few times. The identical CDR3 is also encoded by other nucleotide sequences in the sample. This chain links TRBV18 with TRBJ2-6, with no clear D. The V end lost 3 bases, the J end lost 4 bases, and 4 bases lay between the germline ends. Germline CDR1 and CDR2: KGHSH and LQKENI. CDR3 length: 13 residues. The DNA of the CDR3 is TGTGCCAGCTCACCTTCAGGGGCCAACGTCCTGACTTTC. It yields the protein CASSPSGANVLTF.

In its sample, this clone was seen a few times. The CDR3 protein is CASSLMFYEQFF. DNA for the CDR3: TGTGCCAGCAGTTTAATGTTTTATGAGCAGTTCTTC. V usage is TRBV28 and J usage is TRBJ2-1; no clear D. There are 12 residues in the CDR3. Germline CDR1 and CDR2: MDHEN and SYDVKM. With 2 bases removed from V and 8 bases from J, the gap between germline ends came to 7 bases.

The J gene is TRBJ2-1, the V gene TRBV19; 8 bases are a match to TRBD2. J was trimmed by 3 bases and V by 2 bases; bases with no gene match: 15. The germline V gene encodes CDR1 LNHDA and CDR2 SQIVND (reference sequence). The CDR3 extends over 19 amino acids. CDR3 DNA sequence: TGTGCCAGTAGTATAAAGGCCCCCCAACTAGCGGCAATCTACAATGAGCAGTTCTTC. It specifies CASSIKAPQLAAIYNEQFF.

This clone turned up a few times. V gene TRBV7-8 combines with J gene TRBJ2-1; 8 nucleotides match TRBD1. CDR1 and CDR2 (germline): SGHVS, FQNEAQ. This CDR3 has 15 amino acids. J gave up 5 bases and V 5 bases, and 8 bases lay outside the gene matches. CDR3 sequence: CASSPTGVGNNEQFF. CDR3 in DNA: TGTGCCAGCAGCCCGACAGGGGTTGGGAACAATGAGCAGTTCTTC.

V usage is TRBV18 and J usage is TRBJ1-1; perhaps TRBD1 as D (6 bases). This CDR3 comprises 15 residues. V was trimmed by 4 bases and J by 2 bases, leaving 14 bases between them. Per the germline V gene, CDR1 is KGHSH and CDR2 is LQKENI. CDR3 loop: CASSRVTGSNTEAFF. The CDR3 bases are TGTGCCAGCTCACGGGTTACAGGGTCTAACACTGAAGCTTTCTTT.

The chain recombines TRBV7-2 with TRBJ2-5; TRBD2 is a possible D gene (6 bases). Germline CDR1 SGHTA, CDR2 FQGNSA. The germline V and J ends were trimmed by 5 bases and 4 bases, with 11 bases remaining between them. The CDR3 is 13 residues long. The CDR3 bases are TGTGCCAGCAGCCGCCAAGCGGGAGAGACCCAGTACTTC. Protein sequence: CASSRQAGETQYF. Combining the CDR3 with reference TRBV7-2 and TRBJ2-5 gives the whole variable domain GAGVSQSPSNKVTEKGKDVELRCDPISGHTALYWYRQSLGQGLEFLIYFQGNSAPDKSGLPSDRFSAERTGGSVSTLTIQRTQQEDSAVYLCASSRQAGETQYFGPGTRLLVL.

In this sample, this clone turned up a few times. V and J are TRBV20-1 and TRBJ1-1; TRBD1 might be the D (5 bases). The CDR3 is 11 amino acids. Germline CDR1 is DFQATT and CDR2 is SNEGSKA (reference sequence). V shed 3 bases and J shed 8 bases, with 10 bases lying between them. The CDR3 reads CSARVEGEAFF. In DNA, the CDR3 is TGCAGTGCTAGGGTCGAGGGGGAAGCTTTCTTT.

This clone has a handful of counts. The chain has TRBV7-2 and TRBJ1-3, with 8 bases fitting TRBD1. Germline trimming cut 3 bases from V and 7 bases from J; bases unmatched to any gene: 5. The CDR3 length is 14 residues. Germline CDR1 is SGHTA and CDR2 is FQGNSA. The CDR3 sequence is CASSFGTGGNTIYF. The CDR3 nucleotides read TGTGCCAGCAGCTTTGGGACAGGTGGGAACACCATATATTTT. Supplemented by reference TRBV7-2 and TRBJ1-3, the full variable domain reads GAGVSQSPSNKVTEKGKDVELRCDPISGHTALYWYRQSLGQGLEFLIYFQGNSAPDKSGLPSDRFSAERTGGSVSTLTIQRTQQEDSAVYLCASSFGTGGNTIYFGEGSWLTVV.

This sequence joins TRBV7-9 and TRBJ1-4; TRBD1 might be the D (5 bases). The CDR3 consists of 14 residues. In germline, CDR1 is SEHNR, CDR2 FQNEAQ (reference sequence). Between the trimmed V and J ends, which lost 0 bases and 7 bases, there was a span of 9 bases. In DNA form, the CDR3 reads TGTGCCAGCAGCTTAGCGTTGGGGCCTGAAAAACTGTTTTTT. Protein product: CASSLALGPEKLFF.

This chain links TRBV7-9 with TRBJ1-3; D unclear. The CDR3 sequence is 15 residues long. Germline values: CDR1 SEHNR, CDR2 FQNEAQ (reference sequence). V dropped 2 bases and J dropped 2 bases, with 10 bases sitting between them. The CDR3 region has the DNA TGTGCCAGCAGCTTACGGGATGGAACTGGAAACACCATATATTTT. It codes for CASSLRDGTGNTIYF.

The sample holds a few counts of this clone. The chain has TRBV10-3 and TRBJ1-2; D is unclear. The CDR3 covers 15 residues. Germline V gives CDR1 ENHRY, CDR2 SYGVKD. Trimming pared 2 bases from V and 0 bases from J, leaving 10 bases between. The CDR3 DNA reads TGTGCCATCAGTGAGCCGACGGAGGCTAACTATGGCTACACCTTC. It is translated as CAISEPTEANYGYTF.

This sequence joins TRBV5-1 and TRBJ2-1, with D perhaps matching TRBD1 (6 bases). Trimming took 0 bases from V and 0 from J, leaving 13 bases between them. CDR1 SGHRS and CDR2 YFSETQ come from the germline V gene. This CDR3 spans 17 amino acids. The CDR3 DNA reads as TGCGCCAGCAGCTTGGGGGCAGGGGCGAGCTCCTACAATGAGCAGTTCTTC. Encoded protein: CASSLGAGASSYNEQFF.

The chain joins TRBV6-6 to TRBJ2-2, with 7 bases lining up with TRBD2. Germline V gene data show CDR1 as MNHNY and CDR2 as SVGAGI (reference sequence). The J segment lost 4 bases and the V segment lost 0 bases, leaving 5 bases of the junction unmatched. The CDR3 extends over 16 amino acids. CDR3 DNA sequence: TGTGCCAGCAGTTACTCGATTGCGGGAGCCACCGGGGAGCTGTTTTTT. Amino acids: CASSYSIAGATGELFF.

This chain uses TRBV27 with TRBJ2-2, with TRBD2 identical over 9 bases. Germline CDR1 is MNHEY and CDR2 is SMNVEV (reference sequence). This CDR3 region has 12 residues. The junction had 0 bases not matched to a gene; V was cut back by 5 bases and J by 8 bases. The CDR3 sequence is CASSLAGGELFF. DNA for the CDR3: TGTGCCAGCAGTCTAGCGGGAGGGGAGCTGTTTTTT.

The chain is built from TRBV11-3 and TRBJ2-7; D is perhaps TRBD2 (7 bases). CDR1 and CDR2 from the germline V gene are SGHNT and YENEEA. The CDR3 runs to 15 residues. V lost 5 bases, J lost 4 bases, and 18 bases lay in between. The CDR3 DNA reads TGTGCCAGCAGCCTCTATTCGGGGGGCCTTTACGAGCAGTACTTC. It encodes CASSLYSGGLYEQYF.

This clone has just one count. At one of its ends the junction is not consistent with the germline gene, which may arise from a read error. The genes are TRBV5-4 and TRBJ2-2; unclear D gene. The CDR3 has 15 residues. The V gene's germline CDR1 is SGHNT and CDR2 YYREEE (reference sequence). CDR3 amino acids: CASSHTKGNTGELFF. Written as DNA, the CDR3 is TGCGCCAGCAGCCACACCAAAGGCAACACCGGGGAGCTGTTTTTT.

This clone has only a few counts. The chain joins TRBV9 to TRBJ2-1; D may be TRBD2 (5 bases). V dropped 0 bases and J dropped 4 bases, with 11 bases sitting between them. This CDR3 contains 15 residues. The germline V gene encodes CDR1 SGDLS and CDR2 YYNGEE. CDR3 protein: CASSVVADFYNEQFF. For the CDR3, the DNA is TGTGCCAGCAGCGTAGTGGCGGACTTTTACAATGAGCAGTTCTTC. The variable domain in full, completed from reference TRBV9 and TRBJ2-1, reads DSGVTQTPKHLITATGQRVTLRCSPRSGDLSVYWYQQSLDQGLQFLIQYYNGEERAKGNILERFSAQQFPDLHSELNLSSLELGDSALYFCASSVVADFYNEQFFGPGTRLTVL.

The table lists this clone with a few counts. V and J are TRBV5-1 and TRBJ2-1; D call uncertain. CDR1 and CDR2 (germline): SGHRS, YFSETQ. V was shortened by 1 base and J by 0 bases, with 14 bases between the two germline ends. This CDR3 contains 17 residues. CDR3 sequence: CASSLMASLSSYNEQFF. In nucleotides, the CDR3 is TGCGCCAGCAGCTTGATGGCCTCATTGAGCTCCTACAATGAGCAGTTCTTC.

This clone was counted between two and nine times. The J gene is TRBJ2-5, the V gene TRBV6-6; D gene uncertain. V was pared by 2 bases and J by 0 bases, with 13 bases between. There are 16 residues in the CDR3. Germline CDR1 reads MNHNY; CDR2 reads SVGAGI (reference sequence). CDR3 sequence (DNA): TGTGCCAGCAGTTACGATCCAGCTGGGTACCAAGAGACCCAGTACTTC. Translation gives CASSYDPAGYQETQYF.

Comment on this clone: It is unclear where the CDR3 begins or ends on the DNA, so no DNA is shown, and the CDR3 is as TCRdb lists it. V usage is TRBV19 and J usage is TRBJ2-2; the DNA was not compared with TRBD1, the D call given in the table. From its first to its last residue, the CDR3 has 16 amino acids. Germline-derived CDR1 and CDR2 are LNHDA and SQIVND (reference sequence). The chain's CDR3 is CASNDRQTLRFGELFF.

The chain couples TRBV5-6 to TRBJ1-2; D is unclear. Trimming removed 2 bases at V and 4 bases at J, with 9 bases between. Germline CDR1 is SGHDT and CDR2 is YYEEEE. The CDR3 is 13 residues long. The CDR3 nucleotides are TGTGCCAGCAGCTTTTCGGGTGTCTATGGCTACACCTTC. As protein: CASSFSGVYGYTF.